Below, one T cell receptor beta chain is given with its context. CDR1 is SEHNR and CDR2 is FQNEAQ in the germline V gene (reference sequence). V gave up 6 bases and J gave up 3 bases, with 12 bases separating them. The CDR3 spans 14 residues. TCRdb keeps only in-frame clones here, not all; method: immunoSEQ multiplex PCR. The data hold tens of thousands of clones, with roughly 88% observed a single time. These data are taken from a study of OX40 agonist ivuxolimab in advanced cancers. This TCR was sampled from an adult with an advanced solid tumor such as melanoma, head and neck, liver or kidney cancer. This sequence joins TRBV7-9 and TRBJ2-1, with a tentative D call TRBD1 (5 bases). This specimen consisted of CD4+ or CD8+ T cells sorted from blood, obtained in a trial of the OX40 agonist ivuxolimab. The CDR3 DNA reads as TGTGCCAGCAGTTTCCAAGACAGCTACAATGAGCAGTTCTTC. As protein: CASSFQDSYNEQFF.